The source of this T cell receptor beta chain is a study of cytomegalovirus exposure and HLA in healthy donors. Study details: Genotyping of more than 300 donors showed that 80% to 85% belonged to the Caucasian-associated ancestry cluster.

Germline V gene data show CDR1 as MDHEN and CDR2 as SYDVKM. The CDR3 consists of 15 residues. Between the trimmed V and J ends, which lost 5 bases and 1 base, there was a span of 12 bases. With 60 Vbeta and 13 Jbeta primers, the PCR was carried out. Repertoires were generated with immunoSEQ multiplex PCR, while TCRdb's copy carries only in-frame clones and drops some. This sample has around 190,000 clones, with 79% found just once. The chain joins TRBV28 to TRBJ1-3; D may be TRBD1 (6 bases). This receptor was obtained from a woman under 30 in good health and CMV-seronegative. Sequencing was performed on PBMCs. In nucleotides, the CDR3 is TGTGCCAGCAGTCCCCAGGGGCGATCTGGAAACACCATATATTTT. Its translation: CASSPQGRSGNTIYF.